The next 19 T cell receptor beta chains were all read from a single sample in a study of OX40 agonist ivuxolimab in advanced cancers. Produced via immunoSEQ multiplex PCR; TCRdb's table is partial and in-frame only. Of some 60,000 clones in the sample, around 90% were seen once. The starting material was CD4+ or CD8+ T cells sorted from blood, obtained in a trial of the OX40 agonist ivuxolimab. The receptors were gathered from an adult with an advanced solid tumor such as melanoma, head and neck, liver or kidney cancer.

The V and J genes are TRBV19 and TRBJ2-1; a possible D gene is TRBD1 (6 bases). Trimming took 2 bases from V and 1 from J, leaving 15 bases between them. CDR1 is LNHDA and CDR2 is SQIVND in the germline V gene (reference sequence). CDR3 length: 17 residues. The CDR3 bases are TGTGCCAGTAGTATAAGGAAGGGGGTCGGATCCTACAATGAGCAGTTCTTC. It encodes CASSIRKGVGSYNEQFF.

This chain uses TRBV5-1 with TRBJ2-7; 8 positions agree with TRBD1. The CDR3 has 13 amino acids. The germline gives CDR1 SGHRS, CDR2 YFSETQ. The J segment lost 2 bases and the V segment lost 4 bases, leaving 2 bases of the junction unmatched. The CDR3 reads CASSQDRAYEQYF. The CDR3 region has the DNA TGCGCCAGCAGCCAGGACAGGGCCTACGAGCAGTACTTC.

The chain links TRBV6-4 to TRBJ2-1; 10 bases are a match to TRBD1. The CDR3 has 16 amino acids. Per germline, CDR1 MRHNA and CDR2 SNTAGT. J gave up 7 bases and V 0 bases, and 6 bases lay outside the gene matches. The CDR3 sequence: CASSDSTDRGVNEQFF. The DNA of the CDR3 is TGTGCCAGCAGTGACTCAACGGACAGGGGGGTAAATGAGCAGTTCTTC.

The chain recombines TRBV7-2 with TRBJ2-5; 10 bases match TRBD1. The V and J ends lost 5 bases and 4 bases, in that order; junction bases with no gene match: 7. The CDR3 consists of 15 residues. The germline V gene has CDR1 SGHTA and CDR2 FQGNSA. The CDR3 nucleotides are TGTGCCAGCAGCGCCCAGACAGGGGGCGGAGAGACCCAGTACTTC. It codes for CASSAQTGGGETQYF.

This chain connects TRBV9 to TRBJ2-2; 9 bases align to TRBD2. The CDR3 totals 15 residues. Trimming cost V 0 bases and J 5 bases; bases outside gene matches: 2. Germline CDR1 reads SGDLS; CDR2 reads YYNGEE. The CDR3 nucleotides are TGTGCCAGCAGCGTAGGACTAGCGGAGACCGGGGAGCTGTTTTTT. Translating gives CASSVGLAETGELFF.

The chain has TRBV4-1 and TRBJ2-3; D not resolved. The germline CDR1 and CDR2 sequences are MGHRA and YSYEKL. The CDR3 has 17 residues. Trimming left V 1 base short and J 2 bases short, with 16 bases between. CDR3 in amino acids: CASSQAGRTNPTDTQYF. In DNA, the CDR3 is TGCGCCAGCAGCCAAGCTGGCCGAACTAACCCCACAGATACGCAGTATTTT.

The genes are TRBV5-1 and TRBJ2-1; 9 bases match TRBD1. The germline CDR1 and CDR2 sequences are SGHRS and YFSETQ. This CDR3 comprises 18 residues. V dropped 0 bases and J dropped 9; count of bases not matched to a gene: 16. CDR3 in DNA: TGCGCCAGCAGCTTGGCTCGACCGGGACAGGGTATCTTGCGTGAGCAGTTCTTC. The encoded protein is CASSLARPGQGILREQFF.

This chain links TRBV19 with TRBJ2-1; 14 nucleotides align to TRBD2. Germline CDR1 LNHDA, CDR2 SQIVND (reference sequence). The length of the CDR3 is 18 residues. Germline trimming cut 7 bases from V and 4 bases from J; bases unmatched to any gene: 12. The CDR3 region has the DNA TGTGCCAGTACCCGGACTAGCGGGAGGACCGACCTTTACAATGAGCAGTTCTTC. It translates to CASTRTSGRTDLYNEQFF.

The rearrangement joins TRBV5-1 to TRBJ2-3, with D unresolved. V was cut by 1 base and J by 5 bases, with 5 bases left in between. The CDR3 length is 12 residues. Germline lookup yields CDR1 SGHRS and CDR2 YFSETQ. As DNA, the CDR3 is TGCGCCAGCAGCTTGCAAGTAGATACGCAGTATTTT. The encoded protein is CASSLQVDTQYF.

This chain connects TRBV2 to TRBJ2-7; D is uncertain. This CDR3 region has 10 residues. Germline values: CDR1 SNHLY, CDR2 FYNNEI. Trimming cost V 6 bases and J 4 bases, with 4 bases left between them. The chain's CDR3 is CASRQYEQYF. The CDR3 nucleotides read TGTGCCAGCAGACAATACGAGCAGTACTTC.

CDR3: CASSSYRGLSYEQYF. CDR3 DNA: TGTGCCAGCAGCAGCTACAGGGGGCTGTCCTACGAGCAGTACTTC. The chain combines TRBV7-8 with TRBJ2-7; 9 nucleotides line up with TRBD1. There are 15 residues in the CDR3. The ends lost 5 bases at V and 1 base at J; junction bases unmatched: 6. From germline, CDR1 is SGHVS and CDR2 FQNEAQ.

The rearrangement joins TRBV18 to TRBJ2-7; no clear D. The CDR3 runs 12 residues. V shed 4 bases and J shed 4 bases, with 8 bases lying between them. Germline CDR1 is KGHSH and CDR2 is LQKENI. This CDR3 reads CASSLKGYEQYF. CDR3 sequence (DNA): TGTGCCAGCTCACTCAAGGGATACGAGCAGTACTTC.

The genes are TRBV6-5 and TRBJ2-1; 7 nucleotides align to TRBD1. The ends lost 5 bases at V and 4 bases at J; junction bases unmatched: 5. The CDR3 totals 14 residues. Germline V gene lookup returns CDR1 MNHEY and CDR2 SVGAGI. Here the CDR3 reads CASSRDRTYNEQFF. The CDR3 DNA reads TGTGCCAGCAGTAGGGACAGAACTTACAATGAGCAGTTCTTC.

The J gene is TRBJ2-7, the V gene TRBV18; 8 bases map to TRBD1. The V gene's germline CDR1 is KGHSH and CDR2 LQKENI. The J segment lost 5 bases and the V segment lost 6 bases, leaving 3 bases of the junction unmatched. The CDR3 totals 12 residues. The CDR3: CASSQGANEQYF. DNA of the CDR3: TGTGCCAGCTCCCAGGGGGCAAACGAGCAGTACTTC.

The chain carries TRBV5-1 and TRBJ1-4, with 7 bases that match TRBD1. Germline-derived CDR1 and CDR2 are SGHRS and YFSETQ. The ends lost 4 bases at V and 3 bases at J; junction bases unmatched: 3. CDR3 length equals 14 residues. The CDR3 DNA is TGCGCCAGCAGCACGGGACAGTCTAATGAAAAACTGTTTTTT. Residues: CASSTGQSNEKLFF.

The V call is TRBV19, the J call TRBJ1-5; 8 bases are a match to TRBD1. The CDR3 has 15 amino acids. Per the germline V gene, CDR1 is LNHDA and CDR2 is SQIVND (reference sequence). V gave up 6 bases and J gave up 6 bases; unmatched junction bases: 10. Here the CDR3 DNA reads TGTGCCAGTAGGTCGGGACAGGCGGGTGCTCAGCCCCAGCATTTT. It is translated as CASRSGQAGAQPQHF.

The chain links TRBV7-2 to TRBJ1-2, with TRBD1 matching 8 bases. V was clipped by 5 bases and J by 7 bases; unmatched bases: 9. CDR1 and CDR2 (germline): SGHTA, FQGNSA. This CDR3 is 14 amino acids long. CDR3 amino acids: CASSPGTGISGYTF. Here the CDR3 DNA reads TGTGCCAGCAGCCCCGGGACAGGTATCTCTGGCTACACCTTC.

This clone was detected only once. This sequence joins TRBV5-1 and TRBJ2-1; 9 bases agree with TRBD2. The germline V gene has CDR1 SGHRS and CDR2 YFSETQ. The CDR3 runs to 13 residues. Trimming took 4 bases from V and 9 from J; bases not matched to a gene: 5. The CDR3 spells CASSRTSDGEQFF. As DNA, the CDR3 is TGCGCCAGCAGCAGGACTAGCGATGGTGAGCAGTTCTTC.

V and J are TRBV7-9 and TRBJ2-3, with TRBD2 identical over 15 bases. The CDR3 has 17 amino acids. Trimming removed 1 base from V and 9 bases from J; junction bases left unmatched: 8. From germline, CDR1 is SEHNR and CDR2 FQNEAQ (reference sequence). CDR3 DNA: TGTGCCAGCAGCTTAGGGACTAGCGGGAGGGCCGGGGGAACGCAGTATTTT. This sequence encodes CASSLGTSGRAGGTQYF.